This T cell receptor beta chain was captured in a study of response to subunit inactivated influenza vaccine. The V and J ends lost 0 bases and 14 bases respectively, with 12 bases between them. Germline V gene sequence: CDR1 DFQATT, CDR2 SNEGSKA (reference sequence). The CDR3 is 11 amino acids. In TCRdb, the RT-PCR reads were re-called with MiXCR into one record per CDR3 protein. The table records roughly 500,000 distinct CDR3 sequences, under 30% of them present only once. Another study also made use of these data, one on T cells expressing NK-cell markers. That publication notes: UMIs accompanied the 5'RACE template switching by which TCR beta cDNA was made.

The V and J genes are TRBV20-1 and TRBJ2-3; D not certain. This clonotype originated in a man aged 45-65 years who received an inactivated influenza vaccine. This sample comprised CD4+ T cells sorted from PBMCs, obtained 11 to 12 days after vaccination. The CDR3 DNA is TGCAGTGCTAGAGATACGGTGGCCCCGTATTTT. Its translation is CSARDTVAPYF.